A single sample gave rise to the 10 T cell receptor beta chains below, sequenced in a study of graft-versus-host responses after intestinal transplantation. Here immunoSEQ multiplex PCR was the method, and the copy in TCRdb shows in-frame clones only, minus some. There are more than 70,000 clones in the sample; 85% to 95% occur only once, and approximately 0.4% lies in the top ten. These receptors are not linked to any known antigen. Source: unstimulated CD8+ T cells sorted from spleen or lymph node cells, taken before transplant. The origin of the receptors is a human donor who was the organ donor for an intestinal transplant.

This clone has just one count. The CDR3 DNA reads TGCGCCAGCAGCCAAGAATGGAGGGAAGGGGGCGCGAATCAGCCCCAGCATTTT. Protein sequence: CASSQEWREGGANQPQHF. This chain connects TRBV4-1 to TRBJ1-5, with 7 bases identical to TRBD1. The CDR3 length is 18 residues. J lost 4 bases, V lost 0 bases, and 12 bases had no gene match. From germline, CDR1 is MGHRA and CDR2 YSYEKL.

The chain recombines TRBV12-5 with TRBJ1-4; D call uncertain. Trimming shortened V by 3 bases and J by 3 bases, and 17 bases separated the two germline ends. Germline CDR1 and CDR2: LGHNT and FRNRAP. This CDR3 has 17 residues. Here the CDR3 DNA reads TGTGCTAGTGGTTTCTCCCCTCAAGGCGGGGCTAATGAAAAACTGTTTTTT. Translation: CASGFSPQGGANEKLFF.

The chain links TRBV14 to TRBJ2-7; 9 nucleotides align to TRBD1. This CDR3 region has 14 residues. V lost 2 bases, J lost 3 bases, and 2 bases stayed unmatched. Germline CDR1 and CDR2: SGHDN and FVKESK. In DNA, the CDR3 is TGTGCCAGCAGCCAAAGGGACAGGGACTACGAGCAGTACTTC. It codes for CASSQRDRDYEQYF. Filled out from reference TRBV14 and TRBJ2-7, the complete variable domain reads EAGVTQFPSHSVIEKGQTVTLRCDPISGHDNLYWYRRVMGKEIKFLLHFVKESKQDESGMPNNRFLAERTGGTYSTLKVQPAELEDSGVYFCASSQRDRDYEQYFGPGTRLTVT.

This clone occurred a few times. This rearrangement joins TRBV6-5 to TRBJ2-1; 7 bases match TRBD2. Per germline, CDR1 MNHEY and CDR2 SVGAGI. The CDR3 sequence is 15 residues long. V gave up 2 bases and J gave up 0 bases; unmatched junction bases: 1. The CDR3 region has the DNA TGTGCCAGCAGTTACGGGGGGGGCTCCTACAATGAGCAGTTCTTC. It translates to CASSYGGGSYNEQFF.

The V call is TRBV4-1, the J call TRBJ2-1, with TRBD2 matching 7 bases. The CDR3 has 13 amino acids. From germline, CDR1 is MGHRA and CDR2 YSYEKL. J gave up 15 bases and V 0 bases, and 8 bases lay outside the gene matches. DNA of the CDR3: TGCGCCAGCAGCCAAGATAGTAGCGGGCATCCGTTCTTC. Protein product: CASSQDSSGHPFF.

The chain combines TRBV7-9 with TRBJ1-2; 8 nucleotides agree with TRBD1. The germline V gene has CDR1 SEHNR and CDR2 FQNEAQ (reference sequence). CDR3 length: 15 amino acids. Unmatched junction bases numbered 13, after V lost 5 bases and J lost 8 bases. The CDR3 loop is CASSTTRGRVDGYTF. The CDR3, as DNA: TGTGCCAGCAGCACGACCAGGGGGCGAGTTGACGGCTACACCTTC.

CDR3 region: CASSQDRGTGRGGRYEQYF. The CDR3 DNA reads as TGTGCCAGCAGCCAAGATAGGGGGACAGGTAGGGGGGGCCGCTACGAGCAGTACTTC. V and J are TRBV4-2 and TRBJ2-7, with D maybe TRBD1 (8 bases). With 0 bases removed from V and 3 bases from J, the gap between germline ends came to 24 bases. The CDR3 is 19 amino acids. Germline V lookup: CDR1 LGHNA, CDR2 YNFKEQ.

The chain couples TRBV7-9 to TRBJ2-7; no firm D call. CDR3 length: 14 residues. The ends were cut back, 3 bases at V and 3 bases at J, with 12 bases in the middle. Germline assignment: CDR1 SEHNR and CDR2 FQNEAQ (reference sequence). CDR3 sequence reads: CASSLKEKDYEQYF. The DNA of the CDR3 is TGTGCCAGCAGCTTGAAGGAGAAAGACTACGAGCAGTACTTC.

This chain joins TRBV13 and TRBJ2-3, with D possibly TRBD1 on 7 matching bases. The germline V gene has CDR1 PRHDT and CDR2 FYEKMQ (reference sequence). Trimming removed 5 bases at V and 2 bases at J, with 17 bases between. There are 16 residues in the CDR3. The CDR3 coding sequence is TGTGCCAGCAGCCACAAACAGGGGACTTACACAGATACGCAGTATTTT. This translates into CASSHKQGTYTDTQYF.

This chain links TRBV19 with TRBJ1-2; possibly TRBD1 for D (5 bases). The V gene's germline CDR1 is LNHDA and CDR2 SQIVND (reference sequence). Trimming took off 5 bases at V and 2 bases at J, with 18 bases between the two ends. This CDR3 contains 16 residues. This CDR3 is CASSPRNWGLNYGYTF. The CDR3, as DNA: TGTGCCAGTAGTCCCCGGAATTGGGGCCTAAACTATGGCTACACCTTC.